The T cell receptor (beta chain) described here comes from a study of T cell responses to AZD1222 COVID-19 vaccine (dated by TCRdb to about 2021). General notes on the study: A total of around 240 trial participants underwent TCR sequencing, of whom some 210 received two doses of AZD1222 and about 25 received two doses of the MenACWY control vaccine. Trial participants were enrolled by age into 18-55, 56-69 and 70-plus year subgroups, with about 150, 27 and 61 TCR-sequenced participants respectively.

The CDR3 regions of human TCRbeta chains were analyzed by immunosequencing. As for how the authors treated the data: TCRs in the repertoires were matched against a reference library of SARS-CoV-2-specific TCRs that had been generated with the MIRA antigen-specificity platform. Breadth was defined as the fraction of unique TCRs that were SARS-CoV-2-associated. Depth was defined as the fraction of total T cells that were SARS-CoV-2-associated. Using the MIRA data, each spike-specific TCR was assigned both to the spike region to which the TCR was reactive and to a CD4 or CD8 class. Log10-transformed breadth and depth values were compared by one-way ANOVA with Sidak's multiple comparisons tests. Held by TCRdb, this immuneACCESS table contains in-frame sequences only and omits some clones. Under half of the omission traces to an unresolved V gene where checked; the cause of the rest is unknown. That table is the source of V, J and clone size, and D and trimming were worked out from the DNA. This sample lists approximately 110,000 clones; about nine tenths were detected once. The top ten clonotypes cover approximately 7.9% of the sample.

What the research found in general, with its limitations: Because no samples from the day 14 peak response were available, repertoires could be characterized only after the peak T cell response. Participants were mostly white British, with more females than males. The authors suggested clonal diversity may have been underestimated. A significant rise in spike-specific TCR breadth and depth was observed after two AZD1222 doses relative to day 0 and relative to MenACWY recipients. In the small 56-69-year group, the increase in depth fell short of significance, most likely because of low power. Reportedly, close to half of the unique spike-specific TCRs recognized epitopes lying outside the regions that are mutated in the B.1.351 and B.1.1.7 variants. The whole spike protein was spanned by vaccine-associated CD4 TCRs, and dominant responses were seen in regions 160-218 and 743-854. Only 5 to 7 AZD1222 recipients were SARS-CoV-2 seropositive at baseline, limiting conclusions about previously exposed vaccinees.

About this clone: Its recognized antigen is unknown. Qualities for individual bases were not recorded, and no much larger clone is one base off.

The time point label for this specimen denotes: about 28 days (+/-7) after the second vaccine dose. AZD1222 recipients whose second dose came at about 4 weeks and those whose second dose came at about 12 weeks were combined into one group, since spike-specific TCR depth and breadth did not differ between the two schedules. Vaccinee samples were obtained from the UK trials COV001 and COV002, which included a single-blind randomized controlled phase 2/3 trial of AZD1222 (ChAdOx1 nCoV-19) in healthy adults. For TCRbeta chain sequencing, PBMC samples from trial participants were taken at day 0 and at day 28 after the second dose. The cysteine opens and the phenylalanine closes a CDR3 of 14 amino acids. The sequence is cut down to CDR3 DNA, 42 bases in frame from base 1. From the germline V gene, CDR1 is MNHNS and CDR2 is SASEGT. V is pruned by 3 bases and J by 5 bases, leaving 0 bases of the junction without a gene match.

The receptor chain draws on TRBV6-1 and TRBJ1-6; 8 central bases correspond to TRBD1. The starting material was peripheral blood, obtained 28 days after the second AZD1222 dose. This receptor was obtained from an adult who received the AZD1222 COVID-19 vaccine. This receptor carries the CDR3 CASSEDRDNSPLHF. The DNA sequence is given as TGTGCCAGCAGTGAGGACAGGGATAATTCACCCCTCCACTTT.